This T cell receptor (beta chain) was obtained from a study of a mutant IDH1 vaccine in newly diagnosed glioma. Study information: Vaccination began 4-6 weeks post radiotherapy alone, or with temozolomide cycles.

Germline lookup yields CDR1 SGHRS and CDR2 YFSETQ. V lost 4 bases, J lost 2 bases, and 6 bases stayed unmatched. The CDR3 totals 14 residues. Time point noted: week 5, during vaccination. Alongside topical imiquimod, each dose of vaccine comprised 300 ug of mutant IDH1 20-mer peptide. The data were produced by immunoSEQ multiplex PCR, yet TCRdb's version contains in-frame clones alone and is incomplete. The repertoire holds some 60,000 clones, with 75% to 90% as singletons. To note about this clone: Antigen unknown.

The origin of this receptor is a middle-aged woman with glioma. The chain combines TRBV5-1 with TRBJ2-7; 7 nucleotides align to TRBD1. The sample in question was PBMCs, obtained from a glioma patient whose treatment included an IDH1 peptide vaccine. In DNA, the CDR3 is TGCGCCAGCAGCGGCACGGGACAGCCCTACGAGCAGTACTTC. This encodes CASSGTGQPYEQYF.